The next 15 T cell receptor beta chains were all read from a single sample in a study of glioma-infiltrating T cells. Using RNA template, CDR3s of TCR alpha and beta were amplified with iRepertoire arm-PCR. Using its own MiXCR run on the multiplex PCR reads, TCRdb lists one record per CDR3 protein. Here the sample spans approximately 120,000 distinct CDR3 sequences, roughly 25% being singletons. The sample comprised glioma tissue, nonneoplastic brain tissue, or PBMCs (not recorded which). The receptors here all came from a human donor with low-grade glioma or glioblastoma, undergoing nonglioma brain surgery, or in good health (not recorded which).

This clonotype came up many times. This chain links TRBV4-2 with TRBJ2-3; D is possibly TRBD2 (6 bases). The V gene's germline CDR1 is LGHNA and CDR2 YNFKEQ. Trimming left V 4 bases short and J 4 bases short, with 15 bases between. This CDR3 region has 15 residues. CDR3 protein: CASSRGTGEADTQYF. DNA for the CDR3: TGTGCCAGCAGCCGGGGTACGGGGGAGGCAGATACGCAGTATTTT.

This clonotype has ten or more counts. The chain links TRBV20-1 to TRBJ1-3; D is unclear. This CDR3 region has 15 residues. V was shortened by 2 bases and J by 0 bases, with 11 bases between the two germline ends. Germline V lookup: CDR1 DFQATT, CDR2 SNEGSKA (reference sequence). The CDR3 bases are TGCAGTGCTAGACCCCGGAGGTCCTCTGGAAACACCATATATTTT. This encodes CSARPRRSSGNTIYF.

This clonotype was observed at least ten times. The rearrangement joins TRBV27 to TRBJ2-5; the D gene is possibly TRBD2 (6 bases). Trimming stripped 5 bases from V and 1 base from J, with 14 bases between. Per germline, CDR1 MNHEY and CDR2 SMNVEV (reference sequence). CDR3 length: 15 amino acids. The CDR3 spells CASSNREDSQETQYF. The CDR3 region has the DNA TGTGCCAGCAGTAATAGGGAGGATTCCCAAGAGACCCAGTACTTC.

This clonotype occurred many times. The chain carries TRBV4-3 and TRBJ2-7; D tentatively fits TRBD1 or TRBD2 (5 bases each). This CDR3 contains 15 residues. V lost 4 bases and J lost 3, with 16 bases in between. Germline values: CDR1 LGHNA, CDR2 YSLEER. The CDR3 sequence: CASSPGWGSDYEQYF. The CDR3 DNA follows: TGCGCCAGCAGCCCCGGTTGGGGGTCGGACTACGAGCAGTACTTC.

A word on this clonotype: A much larger clone lies one base from this, so it may be a read error. This chain uses TRBV19 with TRBJ1-2; no firm D call. Germline CDR1 and CDR2: LNHDA and SQIVND (reference sequence). The germline V and J ends were trimmed by 3 bases and 9 bases, with 20 bases remaining between them. The CDR3 is 15 residues long. DNA of the CDR3: TGTGCCAGTAGTATCGCAAGTGGGTCCGCTGGTTGCTACACCTTC. Its protein is CASSIASGSAGCYTF.

Turning to this clonotype: Just one base apart from a much larger clone, this may be a read error. The chain joins TRBV19 to TRBJ1-2, with 9 nucleotides matching TRBD1. The length of the CDR3 is 14 residues. Germline CDR1 reads LNHDA; CDR2 reads SQIVND (reference sequence). The V and J ends lost 6 bases and 4 bases, in that order; junction bases with no gene match: 6. CDR3 nucleotide sequence: TGTGCCAGTAGCCGGACAGGGGATATCTATGGCTACACCTTC. It codes for CASSRTGDIYGYTF.

This clonotype showed up many times. J is TRBJ2-3 and V is TRBV6-1, with D maybe TRBD2 (6 bases). Per the germline V gene, CDR1 is MNHNS and CDR2 is SASEGT. The length of the CDR3 is 14 residues. Trimming pared 5 bases from V and 2 bases from J, leaving 11 bases between. DNA for the CDR3: TGTGCCAGCAGTTCGGGGGACCCCACAGATACGCAGTATTTT. It codes for CASSSGDPTDTQYF.

This clonotype was picked up many times. The chain joins TRBV24-1 to TRBJ2-7; unclear D gene. Germline V gene sequence: CDR1 KGHDR, CDR2 SFDVKD. The CDR3 consists of 13 residues. Trimming cost V 3 bases and J 1 base, with 6 bases left between them. As DNA, the CDR3 is TGTGCCACCAGTGATCCCGGGTCCTACGAGCAGTACTTC. As protein: CATSDPGSYEQYF.

Turning to this clonotype: At one end the junction does not follow the germline gene, possibly because of a read error. DNA of the CDR3: TGCGCCCGCAGCCAAGAAGGGGACGAGCAGTACTTC. This codes for CARSQEGDEQYF. The chain joins TRBV4-1 to TRBJ2-7; weak D call: TRBD1 (5 bases). Germline CDR1 reads MGHRA; CDR2 reads YSYEKL. This CDR3 is 12 amino acids long.

This clonotype was counted at least ten times. The chain carries TRBV7-2 and TRBJ2-7; possibly TRBD1 for D (7 bases). The germline V and J ends were trimmed by 3 bases and 5 bases, with 11 bases remaining between them. The CDR3 length is 13 residues. Germline V gene sequence: CDR1 SGHTA, CDR2 FQGNSA. CDR3 sequence reads: CASSFRGADEQYF. The CDR3 DNA reads TGTGCCAGCAGCTTCAGGGGGGCCGACGAGCAGTACTTC.

This clonotype was seen repeatedly, ten times or more. V usage is TRBV4-2 and J usage is TRBJ2-6; 12 positions agree with TRBD2. The germline V gene has CDR1 LGHNA and CDR2 YNFKEQ. This CDR3 has 19 amino acids. After removal of 4 bases from V and 4 bases from J, the junction contained 11 bases not matched to a gene. The DNA of the CDR3 is TGTGCCAGCAGCCTGTTGACTAGCGGGAGTCTGTGGGGGGCCAACGTCCTGACTTTC. Translated: CASSLLTSGSLWGANVLTF.

In this sample, this clonotype turned up a few times. The chain combines TRBV19 with TRBJ2-6, with 7 nucleotides matching TRBD1. V lost 6 bases to trimming and J lost 2 bases; unmatched junction nucleotides: 4. The CDR3 contains 15 residues. Germline CDR1 LNHDA, CDR2 SQIVND (reference sequence). The CDR3 is CASSDRATGANVLTF. CDR3 in DNA: TGTGCCAGTAGCGACAGGGCTACTGGGGCCAACGTCCTGACTTTC.

The chain recombines TRBV30 with TRBJ2-1; D may correspond to TRBD1 or TRBD2 (6 bases each). CDR3 length: 14 amino acids. Trimming cost V 2 bases and J 8 bases, with 16 bases left between them. In germline, CDR1 is GTSNPN, CDR2 SVGIG (reference sequence). As DNA, the CDR3 is TGTGCCTGGAGTAGGGGGGCTAGCGAGGATGAGCAGTTCTTC. This gives the protein CAWSRGASEDEQFF.

Points on this clonotype: No conserved phenylalanine or tryptophan is present at the end of the CDR3, so a read error is the likely explanation. It is unclear where the CDR3 begins or ends on the DNA, so no DNA is shown, and the CDR3 is as TCRdb lists it. The rearrangement links TRBV20-1 to TRBJ2-7. The CDR3 spans 11 residues, counting both ends. Germline CDR1 reads DFQATT; CDR2 reads SNEGSKA (reference sequence). This chain's CDR3 is CSATPYYEQNL.

This clonotype has ten or more counts. The chain has TRBV12-5 and TRBJ2-3; D unclear. The CDR3 has 13 residues. CDR1 LGHNT and CDR2 FRNRAP come from the germline V gene. Trimming removed 10 bases at V and 2 bases at J, with 13 bases between. The CDR3 sequence: CATLSTYTDTQYF. In DNA, the CDR3 is TGTGCTACCCTCTCGACGTACACAGATACGCAGTATTTT.